This T cell receptor beta chain was documented in a study of cytomegalovirus exposure and HLA in healthy donors. Clones were sequenced by immunoSEQ multiplex PCR, and TCRdb holds only the in-frame ones, with some missing. Of some 200,000 clones in the sample, more than 65% were seen once. Germline CDR1 MNHEY, CDR2 SVGAGI. The CDR3 consists of 16 residues. The V gene end was trimmed by 0 bases and the J gene end by 4 bases; junction bases not matched to a gene: 6. Points on this clone: Its specificity is unknown.

Study outcomes and limitations: The study put under 200 TCR beta chains on its list as cytomegalovirus-associated.

What was sequenced was PBMCs. V usage is TRBV6-5 and J usage is TRBJ2-3; 8 bases agree with TRBD2. The sequence derives from a woman between 25 and 40 years old in good health and CMV-seropositive. DNA for the CDR3: TGTGCCAGCAGTTACTCCGGACTAGCTGAGGCAGATACGCAGTATTTT. Protein sequence: CASSYSGLAEADTQYF.